The sequence of this T cell receptor (beta chain) was determined in a study of T cells after yellow fever vaccination. Study-level background: It was SMART-Seq v4 Ultra Low Input that prepared the fractions with low cell numbers.

Universal primer sites and UMIs were introduced during 5'RACE template-switching synthesis of TCR cDNA. One entry per CDR3 protein, called by TCRdb with MiXCR from the 5' RACE reads. Of about 310,000 distinct CDR3 sequences detected, around 3.6% appear once; the ten largest clones hold around a quarter. The ends were cut back, 7 bases at V and 1 base at J, with 3 bases in the middle. The germline V gene encodes CDR1 SQVTM and CDR2 ANQGSEA. This CDR3 comprises 10 residues. This clonotype was counted ten times or more. The starting material was PBMCs, obtained on the day of the yellow fever booster vaccination. This chain links TRBV29-1 with TRBJ2-3; D remains ambiguous. The sequence derives from a man aged 18 to 29 who received the YFV17D yellow fever vaccine. CDR3 sequence: CSAGTDTQYF. CDR3 nucleotide sequence: TGCAGCGCCGGCACAGATACGCAGTATTTT.